The 14 T cell receptor beta chains given below trace back to one sample, sequenced in a study of T cell changes during pregnancy in multiple sclerosis. The protocol was immunoSEQ multiplex PCR, while the TCRdb copy is restricted to in-frame clones and leaves out a portion. The sample records 80,000 to 95,000 clones, 90% to 95% being singletons. The sample here was peripheral blood, taken in the second trimester of pregnancy. These receptors came from a female donor with multiple sclerosis, enrolled in a pregnancy study.

The genes are TRBV27 and TRBJ2-7; 7 nucleotides align to TRBD1. J gave up 6 bases and V 7 bases, and 15 bases lay outside the gene matches. This CDR3 comprises 15 residues. Germline loops: CDR1 MNHEY, CDR2 SMNVEV (reference sequence). CDR3 sequence reads: CASTLRFRGLGEQYF. The CDR3 DNA reads TGTGCCAGCACCTTACGGTTTAGGGGGCTTGGCGAGCAGTACTTC.

CDR3 protein: CASSSPMSGRLSGNEQFF. CDR3 in DNA: TGTGCCAGCAGTTCCCCTATGAGCGGGAGATTATCAGGGAATGAGCAGTTCTTC. This chain links TRBV27 with TRBJ2-1; 8 nucleotides line up with TRBD2. There are 18 residues in the CDR3. V lost 4 bases to trimming and J lost 7 bases; unmatched junction nucleotides: 18. Germline V CDR1 and CDR2: MNHEY, SMNVEV (reference sequence).

V and J are TRBV4-1 and TRBJ2-2, with TRBD2 identical over 11 bases. The ends lost 4 bases at V and 6 bases at J; junction bases unmatched: 4. Germline CDR1 reads MGHRA; CDR2 reads YSYEKL. The CDR3 loop spans 15 amino acids. This CDR3 reads CASSPLAGGPGELFF. The CDR3 nucleotides are TGCGCCAGCAGCCCCCTAGCGGGAGGACCCGGGGAGCTGTTTTTT.

The gene calls are TRBV4-1 and TRBJ2-7; the match to TRBD2 covers 14 bases. The CDR3 sequence is 15 residues long. Germline lookup yields CDR1 MGHRA and CDR2 YSYEKL. The trim removed 3 bases at V and 5 bases at J, leaving 3 bases unmatched. The CDR3 DNA sequence: TGCGCCAGCAGCCACCCGACTAGCGGGAGGGACGAGCAGTACTTC. Protein sequence: CASSHPTSGRDEQYF.

The chain uses TRBV6-1 and TRBJ2-7; TRBD1 agrees at 11 bases. V shed 2 bases and J 7 bases; nucleotides not matched to a gene: 7. In germline, CDR1 is MNHNS, CDR2 SASEGT. This CDR3 comprises 15 residues. The CDR3 here is CASSELGTGGGEQYF. CDR3 DNA: TGTGCCAGCAGTGAACTTGGGACAGGGGGAGGTGAGCAGTACTTC.

J is TRBJ2-1 and V is TRBV5-5, with a possible D match to TRBD2 (6 bases). Trimming stripped 0 bases from V and 1 base from J, with 8 bases between. Germline values: CDR1 SGHKS, CDR2 YYEKEE (reference sequence). The CDR3 covers 15 residues. CDR3 coding DNA: TGTGCCAGCAGCTTGGATCGGGGGTCCTACAATGAGCAGTTCTTC. Its translation: CASSLDRGSYNEQFF. The variable domain in full, completed from reference TRBV5-5 and TRBJ2-1, reads DAGVTQSPTHLIKTRGQQVTLRCSPISGHKSVSWYQQVLGQGPQFIFQYYEKEERGRGNFPDRFSARQFPNYSSELNVNALLLGDSALYLCASSLDRGSYNEQFFGPGTRLTVL.

This clone was found once. The chain recombines TRBV4-1 with TRBJ1-5, with 7 bases lining up with TRBD1. The CDR3 runs to 15 residues. The V gene end was trimmed by 3 bases and the J gene end by 7 bases; junction bases not matched to a gene: 9. Germline-derived CDR1 and CDR2 are MGHRA and YSYEKL. The CDR3 protein is CASSQVTGSRQPQHF. The CDR3 DNA sequence: TGCGCCAGCAGCCAGGTGACAGGGTCCCGGCAGCCCCAGCATTTT.

In this sample, this clone turned up once. The chain combines TRBV6-5 with TRBJ2-7; 11 bases are shared with TRBD1. This CDR3 spans 16 amino acids. Germline values: CDR1 MNHEY, CDR2 SVGAGI. The junction had 12 bases not matched to a gene; V was cut back by 4 bases and J by 7 bases. This chain's CDR3 is CASSFPGQGASWEQYF. CDR3 DNA sequence: TGTGCCAGCAGTTTTCCTGGACAGGGGGCATCGTGGGAGCAGTACTTC.

This chain connects TRBV29-1 to TRBJ2-7; D possibly corresponds to TRBD1 (6 bases). CDR3 length: 15 residues. The ends were cut back, 8 bases at V and 0 bases at J, with 20 bases in the middle. Germline-derived CDR1 and CDR2 are SQVTM and ANQGSEA. DNA for the CDR3: TGCAGCCCAGTGGAGTACCGGGACATCTCCTACGAGCAGTACTTC. It translates to CSPVEYRDISYEQYF.

This chain joins TRBV19 and TRBJ1-2; D unresolved. Germline CDR1 reads LNHDA; CDR2 reads SQIVND (reference sequence). V was clipped by 5 bases and J by 6 bases, with 16 bases between them. This CDR3 comprises 14 residues. This CDR3 is CASSPWAKADGYTF. The CDR3 bases are TGTGCCAGTAGTCCATGGGCCAAAGCCGATGGCTACACCTTC. Together with reference TRBV19 and TRBJ1-2, the CDR3 gives the full variable domain: DGGITQSPKYLFRKEGQNVTLSCEQNLNHDAMYWYRQDPGQGLRLIYYSQIVNDFQKGDIAEGYSVSREKKESFPLTVTSAQKNPTAFYLCASSPWAKADGYTFGSGTRLTVV.

This rearrangement joins TRBV29-1 to TRBJ1-1; unclear D gene. Germline CDR1 and CDR2: SQVTM and ANQGSEA. The CDR3 runs to 12 residues. V was shortened by 0 bases and J by 7 bases, with 9 bases between the two germline ends. The CDR3 sequence: CSVEDYSGEAFF. CDR3 nucleotide sequence: TGCAGCGTTGAAGATTACAGTGGTGAAGCTTTCTTT.

This chain connects TRBV30 to TRBJ2-4, with 10 bases aligning to TRBD2. The CDR3 runs to 18 residues. The germline gives CDR1 GTSNPN, CDR2 SVGIG (reference sequence). Losses at the gene ends were 5 bases for V and 0 bases for J; bases not matched to a gene: 13. The CDR3 bases are TGTGCCTGGGATATTCCAGCGGGAGGGCGTCTAGCCAAAAACATTCAGTACTTC. Translated, it gives CAWDIPAGGRLAKNIQYF.

V is TRBV30 and J is TRBJ1-2; D is unclear. The length of the CDR3 is 11 residues. The germline gives CDR1 GTSNPN, CDR2 SVGIG (reference sequence). V was shortened by 7 bases and J by 8 bases, with 14 bases between the two germline ends. Here the CDR3 DNA reads TGTGCCTCCTTGGGCTTAGAGGGCTACACCTTC. Translation gives CASLGLEGYTF.

This chain uses TRBV5-1 with TRBJ2-1, with D perhaps TRBD2 (6 bases). V was clipped by 1 base and J by 3 bases, with 14 bases between them. The CDR3 contains 16 residues. CDR1 is SGHRS, CDR2 YFSETQ, per germline. The DNA of the CDR3 is TGCGCCAGCAGCTTGTATTCCCTAGCGCGCTACAATGAGCAGTTCTTC. Translation: CASSLYSLARYNEQFF.